A single T cell receptor (beta chain) is shown here with its context. The sample comes from a study of control samples from healthy donors and cancer patients. Repertoires were generated with immunoSEQ multiplex PCR, while TCRdb's copy carries only in-frame clones and drops some. The sample lists about 79,000 clones; 80% to 95% were seen once. CDR3 length: 14 amino acids. The V and J ends lost 0 bases and 1 base respectively, with 7 bases between them. CDR1 is SGDLS and CDR2 is YYNGEE in the germline V gene. This receptor was obtained from a woman in her thirties or forties with lung cancer. The V gene is TRBV9, the J gene TRBJ1-1; D is ambiguous. Material for sequencing was PBMCs. CDR3: CASSVDQENTEAFF. CDR3 DNA sequence: TGTGCCAGCAGCGTAGATCAGGAGAACACTGAAGCTTTCTTT.